Each of the 3 T cell receptor beta chains below was sequenced from the same sample in a study of T cell responses to AZD1222 COVID-19 vaccine. Method: immunoSEQ multiplex PCR; TCRdb's copy keeps in-frame clones and lacks some. The sample has some 190,000 clones, 90% to 95% seen once. Sample: peripheral blood, taken 28 days after the second dose of the MenACWY control vaccine. All receptors come from an adult who received the MenACWY meningococcal vaccine as a control.

This clone has only one observation. The chain has TRBV30 and TRBJ1-5, with TRBD1 identical over 10 bases. V shed 6 bases and J 4 bases; nucleotides not matched to a gene: 3. CDR3 length: 13 residues. Germline loops: CDR1 GTSNPN, CDR2 SVGIG (reference sequence). CDR3 sequence (DNA): TGTGCCTGCCGGGACAGGGGAAATCAGCCCCAGCATTTT. Translated: CACRDRGNQPQHF.

The chain has TRBV5-1 and TRBJ1-4; tentatively, D is TRBD1 (6 bases). CDR1 is SGHRS, CDR2 YFSETQ, per germline. This CDR3 region has 14 residues. Trimming left V 4 bases short and J 7 bases short, with 14 bases between. The CDR3 spells CASSPEGGGEKLFF. The CDR3 region has the DNA TGCGCCAGCAGCCCGGAAGGGGGGGGTGAAAAACTGTTTTTT.

The chain employs TRBV28 and TRBJ1-2; D is ambiguous. The CDR3 consists of 12 residues. Germline values: CDR1 MDHEN, CDR2 SYDVKM. V was clipped by 10 bases and J by 2 bases, with 11 bases between them. The CDR3 DNA follows: TGTGCCACAGCCGGCGTCAACTATGGCTACACCTTC. Its protein product is CATAGVNYGYTF.